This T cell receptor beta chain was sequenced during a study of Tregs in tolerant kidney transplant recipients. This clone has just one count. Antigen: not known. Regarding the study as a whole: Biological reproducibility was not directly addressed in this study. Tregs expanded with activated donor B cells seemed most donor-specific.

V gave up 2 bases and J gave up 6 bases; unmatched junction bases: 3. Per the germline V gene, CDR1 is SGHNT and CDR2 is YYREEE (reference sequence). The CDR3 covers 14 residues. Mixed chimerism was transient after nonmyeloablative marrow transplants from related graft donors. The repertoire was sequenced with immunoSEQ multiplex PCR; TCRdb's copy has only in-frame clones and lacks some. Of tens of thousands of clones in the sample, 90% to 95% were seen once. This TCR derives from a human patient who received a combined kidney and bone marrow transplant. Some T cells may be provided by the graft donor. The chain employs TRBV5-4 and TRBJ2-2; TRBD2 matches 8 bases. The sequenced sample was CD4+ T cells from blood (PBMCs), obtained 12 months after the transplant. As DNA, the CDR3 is TGTGCCAGCAGCTTCAGCGGGAGAGCCGGGGAGCTGTTTTTT. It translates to CASSFSGRAGELFF.